Reported below is one TCR beta chain. Its antigen is not known. The data derive from a study of T cell responses to AZD1222 COVID-19 vaccine. The wider study: Pooled in the analysis were second doses at about 4 or about 12 weeks.

Per the germline V gene, CDR1 is SEHNR and CDR2 is FQNEAQ (reference sequence). CDR3 size: 16 residues. Trimming took 2 bases from V and 0 from J, leaving 12 bases between them. Study-wide results and caveats: Close to half of all spike-specific TCRs reportedly target regions of the variants that are unmutated. The donors showed a predominance of white British ancestry and of females, with possible underestimation of clonal diversity. Samples come after the peak T cell response, not at day 14.

Only in-frame clones appear in the TCRdb table, and some are missing; sequencing was by immunoSEQ multiplex PCR. This sample has 110,000 to 150,000 clones, with 80% to 90% found just once. The chain is built from TRBV7-9 and TRBJ2-3; a possible D gene is TRBD1 (5 bases). The sequences come from peripheral blood, collected on day 0 of AZD1222 vaccination. This TCR was sampled from an adult in good health. Written as DNA, the CDR3 is TGTGCCAGCAGCTTATCGACGCAGGGCAGCACAGATACGCAGTATTTT. Translated, it gives CASSLSTQGSTDTQYF.